Listed here are 15 T cell receptor beta chains from one sample, sequenced in a study of OX40 agonist ivuxolimab in advanced cancers. Produced via immunoSEQ multiplex PCR; TCRdb's table is partial and in-frame only. The sample records roughly 60,000 clones, about 85% being singletons. This material consisted of CD4+ or CD8+ T cells sorted from blood, taken in a trial of the OX40 agonist ivuxolimab. Receptor source: an adult with an advanced solid tumor such as melanoma, head and neck, liver or kidney cancer.

The CDR3 bases are TGTGCCAGCACCACCTACGACAATGAGCAGTTCTTC. It encodes CASTTYDNEQFF. The chain carries TRBV28 and TRBJ2-1; no definite D call. This CDR3 has 12 residues. Germline loops: CDR1 MDHEN, CDR2 SYDVKM. V gave up 7 bases and J gave up 5 bases, with 9 bases separating them.

The CDR3 protein is CASSTPQETQYF. The DNA for the CDR3 is TGTGCCAGCAGCACGCCCCAAGAGACCCAGTACTTC. The rearrangement joins TRBV7-6 to TRBJ2-5; D is unclear. The germline V gene has CDR1 SGHVS and CDR2 FNYEAQ. This CDR3 contains 12 residues. V was clipped by 5 bases and J by 1 base, with 5 bases between them.

The V call is TRBV28, the J call TRBJ1-2; D might be TRBD1 (5 bases). V was cut by 7 bases and J by 13 bases, with 16 bases left in between. Per germline, CDR1 MDHEN and CDR2 SYDVKM. The CDR3 runs to 11 residues. The CDR3 DNA reads TGTGCCAGCAACCTGGGGCCTACCTTCACCTTC. Protein sequence: CASNLGPTFTF.

The chain combines TRBV6-5 with TRBJ1-6; perhaps TRBD1 as D (6 bases). The CDR3 runs to 12 residues. The germline V and J ends were trimmed by 7 bases and 9 bases, with 10 bases remaining between them. CDR1 MNHEY and CDR2 SVGAGI come from the germline V gene. This CDR3 is CASKQGFSPLHF. CDR3 nucleotides: TGTGCCAGCAAACAGGGCTTTTCACCCCTCCACTTT.

The chain joins TRBV19 to TRBJ1-5; 9 nucleotides align to TRBD1. The CDR3 spans 13 residues. Germline V gene lookup returns CDR1 LNHDA and CDR2 SQIVND (reference sequence). J lost 6 bases, V lost 10 bases, and 7 bases had no gene match. The CDR3 DNA reads as TGTGCCACCACACAGGGGGCCGGTCAGCCCCAGCATTTT. This encodes CATTQGAGQPQHF.

The chain uses TRBV7-3 and TRBJ2-2, with D perhaps TRBD1 or TRBD2 (5 bases each). Germline assignment: CDR1 SGHTA and CDR2 FQGTGA. The V end was cut by 0 bases, the J end by 2 bases, with 7 bases between. The CDR3 is 15 residues long. The CDR3 reads CASSLTGGNTGELFF. CDR3 sequence (DNA): TGTGCCAGCAGCTTAACTGGGGGTAACACCGGGGAGCTGTTTTTT.

This clone was seen more than once but under ten times. The gene calls are TRBV7-9 and TRBJ2-7, with 9 bases that match TRBD1. V shed 5 bases, J shed 5 bases, and the junction held 4 bases outside the gene matches. Germline loops: CDR1 SEHNR, CDR2 FQNEAQ (reference sequence). This CDR3 is built from 13 residues. CDR3 DNA: TGTGCCAGCAGCCTATGGACAGGGGACGAGCAGTACTTC. Translating it yields CASSLWTGDEQYF.

V usage is TRBV28 and J usage is TRBJ2-1, with 10 bases fitting TRBD2. CDR1 and CDR2 from the germline V gene are MDHEN and SYDVKM. This CDR3 is built from 17 residues. The trim removed 1 base at V and 6 bases at J, leaving 9 bases unmatched. The chain's CDR3 is CASSLLRSSGGFNEQFF. In nucleotides, the CDR3 is TGTGCCAGCAGTTTATTAAGGTCTAGCGGGGGATTCAATGAGCAGTTCTTC.

The chain employs TRBV4-1 and TRBJ2-3, with 7 nucleotides matching TRBD2. V was pared by 0 bases and J by 0 bases, with 12 bases of the junction left unmatched. This CDR3 comprises 19 residues. CDR1 is MGHRA, CDR2 YSYEKL, per germline. The CDR3 sequence is CASSQDRLAELRSTDTQYF. CDR3 sequence (DNA): TGCGCCAGCAGCCAAGATCGGCTAGCGGAACTCCGTAGCACAGATACGCAGTATTTT.

The count of this clone is one. J is TRBJ2-7 and V is TRBV4-1; TRBD1 is a possible D gene (6 bases). In germline, CDR1 is MGHRA, CDR2 YSYEKL. Between the trimmed V and J ends, which lost 3 bases and 2 bases, there was a span of 11 bases. The CDR3 has 14 amino acids. The CDR3 loop is CASSHYDRTYEQYF. Here the CDR3 DNA reads TGCGCCAGCAGCCACTACGACAGGACCTACGAGCAGTACTTC.

J is TRBJ2-5 and V is TRBV4-1, with D hard to call. The CDR3 runs to 18 residues. Germline CDR1 MGHRA, CDR2 YSYEKL. V gave up 0 bases and J gave up 2 bases, with 19 bases separating them. CDR3 loop: CASSQEAWSAARQETQYF. The CDR3 DNA reads TGCGCCAGCAGCCAAGAAGCGTGGTCGGCAGCTAGACAAGAGACCCAGTACTTC.

This rearrangement joins TRBV19 to TRBJ1-1, with D uncertain. The CDR3 has 11 residues. Germline-derived CDR1 and CDR2 are LNHDA and SQIVND (reference sequence). V gave up 3 bases and J gave up 6 bases, with 5 bases separating them. The DNA for the CDR3 is TGTGCCAGTAGTATCCTGGCTGAAGCTTTCTTT. Amino acids: CASSILAEAFF.

The genes are TRBV5-4 and TRBJ2-3; perhaps TRBD2 as D (5 bases). V lost 4 bases, J lost 4 bases, and 13 bases lay in between. Germline V gene sequence: CDR1 SGHNT, CDR2 YYREEE (reference sequence). The length of the CDR3 is 14 residues. The CDR3 sequence is CASSATSLADTQYF. The CDR3 nucleotides read TGTGCCAGCAGCGCCACTAGTTTGGCAGATACGCAGTATTTT.

The chain employs TRBV10-1 and TRBJ1-1; D unclear. Germline CDR1 is WNHNN and CDR2 is SYGVQD (reference sequence). The CDR3 has 14 amino acids. The V and J ends lost 2 bases and 8 bases respectively, with 15 bases between them. Here the CDR3 reads CASSEGRVRMEAFF. The CDR3 DNA reads TGCGCCAGCAGTGAGGGACGGGTCAGGATGGAAGCTTTCTTT.

The chain combines TRBV28 with TRBJ2-7; D not certain. Germline CDR1 is MDHEN and CDR2 is SYDVKM. With 7 bases removed from V and 2 bases from J, the gap between germline ends came to 15 bases. The length of the CDR3 is 14 residues. In DNA, the CDR3 is TGTGCCAGCAAGTACAACCGGGTTACCTACGAGCAGTACTTC. It encodes CASKYNRVTYEQYF.